Listed below are T cell receptor beta chains from one sample, sequenced in a study of persistence of HIV-infected CD4 T cells. What these receptors recognize is not known. Using immunoSEQ multiplex PCR, the repertoire was profiled, and TCRdb retains in-frame clones only, with some absent. In the table there are about 46,000 clones, around 90% of which are singletons. The specimen comprised CD4+ T cells sorted from PBMCs after approximately 19-hour stimulation, sampled from a patient who received antiretroviral therapy. The source is an adult woman with HIV who was CMV-seropositive. Both conserved end residues are part of each CDR3. The D gene is left open where the match is weak. Clone size is not always given. Where it is, it says once, few, many or a class for expanded clones.

clone size,J gene,V gene,D gene,CDR3 DNA,CDR3 protein
-,TRBJ2-7,TRBV28,TRBD2,TGTGCCAGCAGTTTCGGCGGGAGGGTCGCCTACGAGCAGTACTTC,CASSFGGRVAYEQYF
-,TRBJ2-1,TRBV19,-,TGTGCCAGTAGTCCCTGGGGGAGCGGTTATGAGCAGTTCTTC,CASSPWGSGYEQFF
-,TRBJ2-1,TRBV13,TRBD1,TGTGCCAGCAGCTCCTCCAGGGGGAATGAGCAGTTCTTC,CASSSSRGNEQFF
-,TRBJ1-6,TRBV19,-,TGTGCCAGTAGTATAGAGGAGGTAGGGGGATCACCCCTCCACTTT,CASSIEEVGGSPLHF
-,TRBJ2-3,TRBV5-4,TRBD2,TGTGCCAGCAGCTTGGTGGCGGGAGGGCCGAGGCACACAGATACGCAGTATTTT,CASSLVAGGPRHTDTQYF
once,TRBJ2-7,TRBV29-1,-,TGCAGCGTAGCCCCGAGCTCCTACGAGCAGTACTTC,CSVAPSSYEQYF
-,TRBJ2-3,TRBV9,-,TGTGCCAGCAGCCAACACCTCACAGATACGCAGTATTTT,CASSQHLTDTQYF
-,TRBJ1-5,TRBV5-5,-,TGTGCCAGCAGCTTACGTAGCGATCAGCCCCAGCATTTT,CASSLRSDQPQHF
-,TRBJ1-2,TRBV28,-,TGTGCCAGCAGCCCCTCCGACAGGTTTGGGGGCTACACCTTC,CASSPSDRFGGYTF
-,TRBJ1-2,TRBV11-3,-,TGTGCCAGCAGCCCCAGGGAGGAGGATCACTATGGCTACACCTTC,CASSPREEDHYGYTF
few,TRBJ2-7,TRBV7-8,-,TGTGCCAGCAGCTTAGAGGGGATGACCTACGAGCAGTACTTC,CASSLEGMTYEQYF
-,TRBJ2-1,TRBV2,-,TGTGCCAGCAGTCGAGTCTCCTACAATGAGCAGTTCTTC,CASSRVSYNEQFF
medium-sized,TRBJ1-2,TRBV5-5,-,TGTGCCAGCAGCCCAGGGACAAGCCTCCGTAACTATGGCTACACCTTC,CASSPGTSLRNYGYTF
-,TRBJ2-7,TRBV3-1/TRBV3-2,TRBD1,TGTGCCAGCAGCCAAGGGACAGGGTCCCACGAGCAGTACTTC,CASSQGTGSHEQYF
-,TRBJ1-5,TRBV5-5,-,TGTGCCAGCAGCTTGTATGGCAATCAGCCCCAGCATTTT,CASSLYGNQPQHF
-,TRBJ2-4,TRBV19,-,TGTGCCAGTAGTTGGGGGGTACAAAACATTCAGTACTTC,CASSWGVQNIQYF
-,TRBJ1-5,TRBV2,-,TGTGCCAGCAGCGGTCTGGGCAGCAATCAGCCCCAGCATTTT,CASSGLGSNQPQHF
-,TRBJ2-1,TRBV12-3/TRBV12-4,-,TGTGCCAGCAGTCAATGGACACACGAACAGTTCTTC,CASSQWTHEQFF
-,TRBJ1-2,TRBV5-6,-,TGTGCCAGCAGCCCGGAGGTGAACGCTAACTATGGCTACACCTTC,CASSPEVNANYGYTF
-,TRBJ2-1,TRBV27,-,TGTGCCAGCAGTCCTCTGAGGGAATCGACACTTGAGCAGTTCTTC,CASSPLRESTLEQFF
-,TRBJ2-7,TRBV7-8,TRBD2,TGTGCCAGCAGATGGGGAGCGGGAACCTCCTACGAGCAGTACTTC,CASRWGAGTSYEQYF
once,TRBJ1-2,TRBV7-3,TRBD1,TGTGCCAGCAGCTCCGGGACAGGGCATGGCTACACCTTC,CASSSGTGHGYTF
-,TRBJ2-1,TRBV18,-,TGTGCCAGCTCACCGTTGGATGAGCAGTTCTTC,CASSPLDEQFF
-,TRBJ2-2,TRBV5-1,-,TGCGCCAGCAGCCCAACACAGAACACCGGGGAGCTGTTTTTT,CASSPTQNTGELFF
-,TRBJ1-1,TRBV6-6,TRBD1,TGTGCCAGCAGTTACCGATGGGACAGCACTGAAGCTTTCTTT,CASSYRWDSTEAFF
-,TRBJ1-5,TRBV5-8,-,TGTGCCAGCAGTTTCGGACCCGGTATGGGCAATCAGCCCCAGCATTTT,CASSFGPGMGNQPQHF
-,TRBJ1-1,TRBV9,TRBD1,TGTGCCAGCAGCGGCTCTATGGACAGGGCCACTGAAGCTTTCTTT,CASSGSMDRATEAFF
-,TRBJ1-5,TRBV18,-,TGTGCCAGCTCCAATCAGCCCCAGCATTTT,CASSNQPQHF
-,TRBJ1-1,TRBV12-3/TRBV12-4,TRBD1,TGTGCCAGCCTCTCAACAGGGGGCCCTGAAGCTTTCTTT,CASLSTGGPEAFF